The 24 T cell receptor beta chains below come from one sample, sequenced in a study of radiation and T cells in renal cell carcinoma. Profiled with immunoSEQ multiplex PCR; TCRdb holds only in-frame clones, not every one. Among 100,000 to 150,000 clones listed, more than 75% were seen once. Time point indicated: blood 2 weeks post-SBRT. Treatment meaning: 15 Gy SBRT to primary tumor, nephrectomy 4 weeks later. This specimen was blood, taken from a patient whose treatment included radiotherapy and nephrectomy. The receptors originated from a woman in her 70s with renal cell carcinoma.

The chain couples TRBV4-1 to TRBJ1-4, with 7 bases that match TRBD1. V gave up 1 base and J gave up 5 bases; unmatched junction bases: 4. This CDR3 spans 15 amino acids. Germline values: CDR1 MGHRA, CDR2 YSYEKL. For the CDR3, the DNA is TGCGCCAGCAGCCAAGGACCAGGGGGGAATGAAAAACTGTTTTTT. Protein: CASSQGPGGNEKLFF.

This clone was detected once. The gene calls are TRBV5-1 and TRBJ2-7; D gene uncertain. Trimming took 0 bases from V and 2 from J, leaving 9 bases between them. There are 14 residues in the CDR3. From germline, CDR1 is SGHRS and CDR2 YFSETQ. CDR3 sequence (DNA): TGCGCCAGCAGCTTGGTCCCAGGCCCCTACGAGCAGTACTTC. It encodes CASSLVPGPYEQYF.

The CDR3 sequence: CASSLEAESYEQYF. The DNA for the CDR3 is TGTGCCAGCAGCTTAGAAGCGGAGTCCTACGAGCAGTACTTC. The chain links TRBV7-2 to TRBJ2-7; tentatively, D is TRBD2 (5 bases). Germline CDR1 SGHTA, CDR2 FQGNSA. Trimming removed 1 base at V and 1 base at J, with 8 bases between. CDR3 length equals 14 residues.

A single count supports this clone. The chain joins TRBV29-1 to TRBJ2-3; no clear D. V was cut by 7 bases and J by 15 bases, with 17 bases left in between. Germline CDR1 and CDR2: SQVTM and ANQGSEA. This CDR3 region has 10 residues. CDR3 in amino acids: CSAVGTHHYF. In DNA form, the CDR3 reads TGCAGCGCTGTCGGTACCCACCACTATTTT.

The rearrangement links TRBV5-1 to TRBJ2-5; 7 bases map to TRBD2. The V gene's germline CDR1 is SGHRS and CDR2 YFSETQ. V shed 1 base, J shed 2 bases, and the junction held 2 bases outside the gene matches. There are 14 residues in the CDR3. DNA of the CDR3: TGCGCCAGCAGCTTGTTGGGACTACAAGAGACCCAGTACTTC. Protein: CASSLLGLQETQYF.

The V call is TRBV9, the J call TRBJ1-2; D perhaps matches TRBD1 (5 bases). The V and J ends lost 3 bases and 4 bases respectively, with 19 bases between them. This CDR3 is 16 amino acids long. Germline V gene sequence: CDR1 SGDLS, CDR2 YYNGEE. The CDR3, as DNA: TGTGCCAGCAGCGCGATTTCAGGGAGCGGAGGCTATGGCTACACCTTC. As protein: CASSAISGSGGYGYTF.

The chain recombines TRBV4-2 with TRBJ2-2; D is possibly TRBD1 (6 bases). The germline gives CDR1 LGHNA, CDR2 YNFKEQ. V lost 0 bases and J 7 bases, leaving 9 bases between the germline ends. The CDR3 covers 14 residues. CDR3 loop: CASSQEGAVGELFF. In nucleotides, the CDR3 is TGTGCCAGCAGCCAAGAGGGGGCGGTCGGGGAGCTGTTTTTT.

The rearrangement joins TRBV29-1 to TRBJ1-1, with D possibly being TRBD1 (5 bases). The CDR3 extends over 14 amino acids. The ends were cut back, 6 bases at V and 1 base at J, with 15 bases in the middle. Per the germline V gene, CDR1 is SQVTM and CDR2 is ANQGSEA. The CDR3 sequence: CSVGLTGGNTEAFF. CDR3 in DNA: TGCAGCGTAGGTCTAACGGGGGGGAACACTGAAGCTTTCTTT.

The chain combines TRBV5-1 with TRBJ2-7; D gene ambiguous. There are 15 residues in the CDR3. Germline loops: CDR1 SGHRS, CDR2 YFSETQ. The V and J ends lost 4 bases and 2 bases respectively, with 16 bases between them. The CDR3 sequence: CASSVEDLPPYEQYF. The CDR3 nucleotides read TGCGCCAGCAGCGTCGAAGACCTTCCGCCCTACGAGCAGTACTTC.

The DNA for the CDR3 is TGTGCCAGCTCACCACCAGCCCGAGCGGGGGCCTACGAGCAGTACTTC. It translates to CASSPPARAGAYEQYF. The chain links TRBV18 to TRBJ2-7; 8 bases line up with TRBD2. The germline CDR1 and CDR2 sequences are KGHSH and LQKENI. This CDR3 comprises 16 residues. V lost 0 bases, J lost 2 bases, and 6 bases stayed unmatched.

This clone has just one count. The chain combines TRBV18 with TRBJ2-1, with 8 bases matching TRBD1. The germline V gene has CDR1 KGHSH and CDR2 LQKENI. The CDR3 contains 15 residues. V shed 3 bases and J 3 bases; nucleotides not matched to a gene: 4. The DNA for the CDR3 is TGTGCCAGCTCACCTGACAGGGGCCACTACAATGAGCAGTTCTTC. The encoded protein is CASSPDRGHYNEQFF.

V usage is TRBV11-1 and J usage is TRBJ1-2; no clear D gene. Germline V CDR1 and CDR2: SGHAT, FQDESV (reference sequence). Trimming stripped 5 bases from V and 5 bases from J, with 12 bases between. This CDR3 region has 13 residues. Written as DNA, the CDR3 is TGTGCCAGCAGCCGAGGGTTGGGGTATGGCTACACCTTC. Translating it yields CASSRGLGYGYTF.

This clone appeared a single time. The genes are TRBV18 and TRBJ2-7; 8 positions agree with TRBD1. Losses at the gene ends were 5 bases for V and 3 bases for J; bases not matched to a gene: 9. Per the germline V gene, CDR1 is KGHSH and CDR2 is LQKENI. This CDR3 is 15 amino acids long. The CDR3 loop reads CASSSTRTGIYEQYF. The DNA of the CDR3 is TGTGCCAGCTCATCCACTCGGACAGGGATCTACGAGCAGTACTTC.

This chain uses TRBV5-4 with TRBJ1-2; D is unresolved. Germline V gives CDR1 SGHNT, CDR2 YYREEE (reference sequence). This CDR3 is 15 amino acids long. With 1 base removed from V and 1 base from J, the gap between germline ends came to 11 bases. The CDR3 loop reads CASSLIRAGNYGYTF. As DNA, the CDR3 is TGTGCCAGCAGCTTGATCCGGGCGGGTAACTATGGCTACACCTTC.

The chain couples TRBV11-3 to TRBJ2-7; 7 nucleotides align to TRBD1. The junction had 10 bases not matched to a gene; V was cut back by 5 bases and J by 6 bases. Germline V gene lookup returns CDR1 SGHNT and CDR2 YENEEA. The CDR3 has 14 amino acids. CDR3 coding DNA: TGTGCCAGCAGCGAGTGGAGACAGGGCCCCGAGCAGTACTTC. Protein sequence: CASSEWRQGPEQYF.

The V gene is TRBV27, the J gene TRBJ1-1; D remains unclear. Trimming left V 2 bases short and J 1 base short, with 5 bases between. In germline, CDR1 is MNHEY, CDR2 SMNVEV (reference sequence). This CDR3 spans 13 amino acids. CDR3 sequence reads: CASSLRGNTEAFF. Here the CDR3 DNA reads TGTGCCAGCAGTTTACGCGGGAACACTGAAGCTTTCTTT.

For this clone: The same CDR3 also results from other DNA sequences found in this sample. The chain recombines TRBV6-1 with TRBJ2-5; D is unresolved. V shed 4 bases and J shed 1 base, with 7 bases lying between them. The germline CDR1 and CDR2 sequences are MNHNS and SASEGT. The CDR3 runs to 13 residues. In DNA form, the CDR3 reads TGTGCCAGCAGTGGAGGCAGCCAAGAGACCCAGTACTTC. Its protein is CASSGGSQETQYF.

The count of this clone is one. V and J are TRBV9 and TRBJ2-1; 9 bases fit TRBD2. This CDR3 contains 14 residues. The V gene's germline CDR1 is SGDLS and CDR2 YYNGEE. V gave up 5 bases and J gave up 3 bases; unmatched junction bases: 3. The DNA for the CDR3 is TGTGCCAGCAGTCCTAGCGGGGACTACAATGAGCAGTTCTTC. Translation gives CASSPSGDYNEQFF.

This chain joins TRBV6-1 and TRBJ1-2; tentative D call: TRBD1 (5 bases). This CDR3 is 16 amino acids long. Germline CDR1 is MNHNS and CDR2 is SASEGT. V was pared by 0 bases and J by 5 bases, with 16 bases between. The CDR3 DNA sequence: TGTGCCAGCAGTGAAGCGGTGGACACACCGTATTATGGCTACACCTTC. Its translation is CASSEAVDTPYYGYTF.

CDR3 sequence (DNA): TGTGCCAGCTCAGGAGTGGATACGCAGTATTTT. This codes for CASSGVDTQYF. This chain uses TRBV18 with TRBJ2-3, with D unresolved. Germline V gene lookup returns CDR1 KGHSH and CDR2 LQKENI. Deletions cut 5 bases from V and 6 bases from J, with 6 bases between. The CDR3 is made up of 11 amino acids.

The chain carries TRBV6-1 and TRBJ2-3, with D possibly matching TRBD2 (6 bases). V was trimmed by 4 bases and J by 4 bases, leaving 12 bases between them. The CDR3 is 14 residues long. Germline V gene lookup returns CDR1 MNHNS and CDR2 SASEGT. This CDR3 reads CASSGRLGSDTQYF. Here the CDR3 DNA reads TGTGCCAGCAGTGGCCGACTAGGATCAGATACGCAGTATTTT.

As DNA, the CDR3 is TGTGCCAGCAGCTCCGGAACGGGGGTCGGTCATCAGCCCCAGCATTTT. Protein product: CASSSGTGVGHQPQHF. The chain recombines TRBV7-9 with TRBJ1-5; the D gene is possibly TRBD1 (5 bases). Deletions cut 4 bases from V and 5 bases from J, with 18 bases between. In germline, CDR1 is SEHNR, CDR2 FQNEAQ (reference sequence). The CDR3 runs 16 residues.

This CDR3 is CASSFRGQGGLNYGYTF. DNA of the CDR3: TGTGCCAGCAGTTTCCGCGGACAGGGGGGACTTAACTATGGCTACACCTTC. The J gene is TRBJ1-2, the V gene TRBV27; TRBD1 aligns across 10 bases. Looked up from germline, CDR1 is MNHEY and CDR2 is SMNVEV (reference sequence). V shed 3 bases and J 1 base; nucleotides not matched to a gene: 8. This CDR3 region has 17 residues.

This clone was seen a single time. The chain combines TRBV6-1 with TRBJ2-7; D perhaps matches TRBD1 (6 bases). The CDR3 totals 12 residues. V was pared by 8 bases and J by 4 bases, with 12 bases between. The germline gives CDR1 MNHNS, CDR2 SASEGT. DNA for the CDR3: TGTGCCAGCGCACAGGGTTGGTACGAGCAGTACTTC. It yields the protein CASAQGWYEQYF.